Listed here are 28 T cell receptor beta chains from one sample, sequenced in a study of vaccination and CD4 T cells after COVID-19 (dated by TCRdb to 2022 to 2024). Antigens for these TCRs are unknown. The treatment or condition label corresponds to: roughly 11-day PBMC culture with coronavirus spike peptide pools or control peptides (ViraFEST assay). CD4+ T cells from unexposed donors were collected before the COVID-19 pandemic (2011-2018). The library came from PCR. The instrument given in TCRdb is Illumina iSeq 100. DNA from cultured CD4+ T cells underwent TCR sequencing with the Oncomine TCR Beta short-read assay at the Johns Hopkins FTIC core. In-frame beta chains were kept once TCRdb had trimmed the public reads at Q25 with fastp and called clones with MiXCR. Identical CDR3 protein sequences are pooled into one entry, listed with their most common genes and DNA. This sample comprises thousands of distinct CDR3 sequences, about 41% of them detected only once. In total, the top ten clones hold 30% to 45% of the sample.

The sample comprised CD4+ T cells from blood, cultured in vitro. The receptors derive from a human donor in good health.

This rearrangement joins TRBV5-4 to TRBJ1-5; 9 nucleotides line up with TRBD1. There are 14 residues in the CDR3. V dropped 0 bases and J dropped 7; count of bases not matched to a gene: 2. The germline CDR1 and CDR2 sequences are SGHNT and YYREEE (reference sequence). DNA for the CDR3: TGTGCCAGCAGCTTGGCCGGACAGGGGCAGCCCCAGCATTTT. It yields the protein CASSLAGQGQPQHF. The full variable domain, with the rest looked up from reference TRBV5-4 and TRBJ1-5, is ETGVTQSPTHLIKTRGQQVTLRCSSQSGHNTVSWYQQALGQGPQFIFQYYREEENGRGNFPPRFSGLQFPNYSSELNVNALELDDSALYLCASSLAGQGQPQHFGDGTRLSIL.

The V gene is TRBV10-3, the J gene TRBJ2-7; 9 bases are shared with TRBD1. This CDR3 has 12 residues. Germline V CDR1 and CDR2: ENHRY, SYGVKD. V lost 9 bases to trimming and J lost 5 bases; unmatched junction nucleotides: 5. The CDR3 DNA is TGTGCCATACAGGGGGCTGAGAACGAGCAGTACTTC. This sequence encodes CAIQGAENEQYF.

The chain combines TRBV12-3 or TRBV12-4 with TRBJ2-5, with 7 bases that match TRBD2. J was trimmed by 4 bases and V by 0 bases; bases with no gene match: 5. The CDR3 contains 15 residues. CDR3 nucleotide sequence: TGTGCCAGCAGTTTAGCATCCGGGGAGGGAGAGACCCAGTACTTC. Translation: CASSLASGEGETQYF.

CDR3 sequence (DNA): TGTGCCAGCAGTTTCGGGACAACGAACACCGGGGAGCTGTTTTTT. This encodes CASSFGTTNTGELFF. This chain joins TRBV6-5 and TRBJ2-2; a weak D match, TRBD1 (6 bases). The CDR3 is 15 amino acids. The germline gives CDR1 MNHEY, CDR2 SVGAGI. Trimming shortened V by 4 bases and J by 0 bases, and 9 bases separated the two germline ends.

This clonotype was counted a few times. V is TRBV25-1 and J is TRBJ2-5; the D gene is possibly TRBD2 (6 bases). The CDR3 is made up of 13 amino acids. V was clipped by 3 bases and J by 5 bases, with 10 bases between them. CDR1 MGHDK and CDR2 SYGVNS come from the germline V gene. The CDR3 DNA follows: TGTGCCAGCAGTGACGGAGGGACGGAGACCCAGTACTTC. Protein: CASSDGGTETQYF.

The rearrangement uses TRBV14 and TRBJ2-5; the D is unclear. Per germline, CDR1 SGHDN and CDR2 FVKESK. V shed 4 bases and J shed 1 base, with 13 bases lying between them. This CDR3 has 15 amino acids. This chain's CDR3 is CASSPRRASQETQYF. The CDR3, as DNA: TGTGCCAGCAGCCCCCGCCGGGCGTCCCAAGAGACCCAGTACTTC.

V is TRBV30 and J is TRBJ1-2, with D possibly TRBD1 on 6 matching bases. Germline V gene lookup returns CDR1 GTSNPN and CDR2 SVGIG (reference sequence). Trimming shortened V by 2 bases and J by 4 bases, and 14 bases separated the two germline ends. The CDR3 length is 14 residues. The CDR3 bases are TGTGCCTGGAGTCCCCTGCGAGGGGGCTATGGCTACACCTTC. It translates to CAWSPLRGGYGYTF.

In DNA form, the CDR3 reads TGTGCCAGCAGCCCAAGTGCCCTGCGGGAGTTAATGGGCGAGCAGTACTTC. This sequence encodes CASSPSALRELMGEQYF. This chain uses TRBV27 with TRBJ2-7; 7 bases line up with TRBD2. The CDR3 has 17 residues. Looked up from germline, CDR1 is MNHEY and CDR2 is SMNVEV (reference sequence). With V trimmed by 6 bases and J by 6 bases, 20 bases remained unmatched.

As DNA, the CDR3 is TGTGCCAGTAGTCTCCAAGCGGGGTCCACAGATACGCAGTATTTT. As protein: CASSLQAGSTDTQYF. This chain connects TRBV19 to TRBJ2-3, with 7 bases aligning to TRBD2. This CDR3 contains 15 residues. The germline V gene encodes CDR1 LNHDA and CDR2 SQIVND (reference sequence). J was trimmed by 2 bases and V by 5 bases; bases with no gene match: 7.

This clonotype was counted between two and nine times. The chain combines TRBV20-1 with TRBJ2-3; TRBD1 matches at 9 bases. The germline gives CDR1 DFQATT, CDR2 SNEGSKA (reference sequence). The CDR3 contains 14 residues. Losses at the gene ends were 6 bases for V and 2 bases for J; bases not matched to a gene: 6. For the CDR3, the DNA is TGCAGTGCGGCGGGACAGGGATACACAGATACGCAGTATTTT. Translating it yields CSAAGQGYTDTQYF.

CDR3 sequence: CASSQLYTDTQYF. The CDR3 nucleotides read TGTGCCAGCAGTCAATTATACACAGATACGCAGTATTTT. This chain joins TRBV2 and TRBJ2-3; D is unclear. Per germline, CDR1 SNHLY and CDR2 FYNNEI. Trimming took 5 bases from V and 2 from J, leaving 8 bases between them. This CDR3 is built from 13 residues.

V gene TRBV7-2 combines with J gene TRBJ1-6; TRBD1 aligns across 10 bases. Looked up from germline, CDR1 is SGHTA and CDR2 is FQGNSA. The CDR3 covers 16 residues. The V gene end was trimmed by 5 bases and the J gene end by 8 bases; junction bases not matched to a gene: 9. CDR3 in DNA: TGTGCCAGCAGCCCAACCTCCGGGACAGGGGATTCACCCCTCCACTTT. It yields the protein CASSPTSGTGDSPLHF.

This clonotype turned up a few times. The V gene is TRBV2, the J gene TRBJ2-1; TRBD2 might be the D (6 bases). Germline CDR1 SNHLY, CDR2 FYNNEI. Trimming shortened V by 5 bases and J by 0 bases, and 14 bases separated the two germline ends. The CDR3 is 16 amino acids. The CDR3 spells CASSPLAGSSYNEQFF. Written as DNA, the CDR3 is TGTGCCAGCAGTCCACTAGCTGGGAGCTCCTACAATGAGCAGTTCTTC.

This clonotype counts as medium-sized (0.01 to 0.1%). The genes are TRBV5-5 and TRBJ1-5; D unclear. Trimming pared 0 bases from V and 5 bases from J, leaving 9 bases between. The CDR3 extends over 14 amino acids. Germline V gene lookup returns CDR1 SGHKS and CDR2 YYEKEE (reference sequence). The CDR3 reads CASSLGVGDQPQHF. The CDR3 DNA reads TGTGCCAGCAGCTTGGGCGTCGGGGATCAGCCCCAGCATTTT.

This clonotype was seen only a few times. The chain joins TRBV2 to TRBJ2-1; perhaps D is TRBD1 or TRBD2 (5 bases each). V was cut by 7 bases and J by 8 bases, with 21 bases left in between. CDR1 and CDR2 (germline): SNHLY, FYNNEI. The CDR3 has 15 residues. The CDR3 DNA follows: TGTGCCAGCACCAAGTCGGGGACCCCAGGCTATGAGCAGTTCTTC. It encodes CASTKSGTPGYEQFF.

The chain links TRBV30 to TRBJ2-5; 10 positions match TRBD1. Germline CDR1 reads GTSNPN; CDR2 reads SVGIG (reference sequence). The CDR3 has 15 residues. The ends lost 3 bases at V and 6 bases at J; junction bases unmatched: 10. CDR3: CAWSLKTGGAKTQYF. CDR3 nucleotides: TGTGCCTGGAGCTTAAAGACAGGGGGCGCGAAGACCCAGTACTTC. The full variable domain, completed using reference TRBV30 and TRBJ2-5, is SQTIHQWPATLVQPVGSPLSLECTVEGTSNPNLYWYRQAAGRGLQLLFYSVGIGQISSEVPQNLSASRPQDRQFILSSKKLLLSDSGFYLCAWSLKTGGAKTQYFGPGTRLLVL.

The chain recombines TRBV27 with TRBJ2-2; possibly TRBD1 or TRBD2 for D (6 bases each). This CDR3 has 15 amino acids. The V and J ends lost 5 bases and 13 bases respectively, with 23 bases between them. Looked up from germline, CDR1 is MNHEY and CDR2 is SMNVEV (reference sequence). CDR3 amino acids: CASSPRLRGQVALFF. In DNA, the CDR3 is TGTGCCAGCAGTCCGCGCCTCCGGGGGCAGGTTGCGCTGTTTTTT.

A few counts support this clonotype. V and J are TRBV7-2 and TRBJ1-3, with 9 bases fitting TRBD1. The CDR3 spans 16 residues. V was pared by 0 bases and J by 4 bases, with 4 bases of the junction left unmatched. Per germline, CDR1 SGHTA and CDR2 FQGNSA. The CDR3 loop reads CASSLAGQGTGNTIYF. The CDR3 DNA sequence: TGTGCCAGCAGCTTAGCCGGACAGGGGACGGGAAACACCATATATTTT.

The gene calls are TRBV7-8 and TRBJ2-7; TRBD1 matches at 7 bases. Germline loops: CDR1 SGHVS, CDR2 FQNEAQ. V trimming: 6 bases; J trimming: 4 bases; junction bases outside the gene matches: 12. This CDR3 has 15 residues. The CDR3 bases are TGTGCCAGCAGACAGGAGACAGGGCCCCAATACGAGCAGTACTTC. Its translation: CASRQETGPQYEQYF.

This sequence joins TRBV7-2 and TRBJ2-5; 14 nucleotides match TRBD2. Germline V CDR1 and CDR2: SGHTA, FQGNSA. V lost 4 bases and J lost 1; bases outside the gene matches: 2. This CDR3 region has 16 residues. The CDR3 loop is CASSSGLAGGQETQYF. The CDR3 DNA is TGTGCCAGCAGCTCCGGACTAGCGGGGGGCCAAGAGACCCAGTACTTC.

The V gene is TRBV7-9, the J gene TRBJ2-6; 7 bases map to TRBD1. Unmatched junction bases numbered 8, after V lost 5 bases and J lost 1 base. Germline loops: CDR1 SEHNR, CDR2 FQNEAQ (reference sequence). The CDR3 runs to 17 residues. CDR3: CASSPPLTGSGANVLTF. The CDR3 region has the DNA TGTGCCAGCAGCCCTCCCCTGACAGGGTCTGGGGCCAACGTCCTGACTTTC. Full variable domain (missing parts from reference TRBV7-9 and TRBJ2-6): DTGVSQNPRHKITKRGQNVTFRCDPISEHNRLYWYRQTLGQGPEFLTYFQNEAQLEKSRLLSDRFSAERPKGSFSTLEIQRTEQGDSAMYLCASSPPLTGSGANVLTFGAGSRLTVL.

This chain's CDR3 is CASSPTGKNSPLHF. CDR3 coding DNA: TGTGCCAGCAGTCCGACAGGGAAGAATTCACCCCTCCACTTT. The chain couples TRBV5-4 to TRBJ1-6; TRBD1 aligns across 7 bases. With V trimmed by 5 bases and J by 7 bases, 6 bases remained unmatched. The CDR3 runs to 14 residues. Germline V CDR1 and CDR2: SGHNT, YYREEE (reference sequence).

The chain recombines TRBV21-1 with TRBJ2-1. TRBV21-1 counts as a pseudogene. CDR3 length equals 14 residues. CDR3 coding DNA: TGTGCCAGCAGCAAAGGTTCTATCGGCGATGAGCAGTTCTTC. Encoded protein: CASSKGSIGDEQFF.

This clonotype was found a few times. The rearrangement links TRBV20-1 to TRBJ2-7; TRBD2 matches 8 bases. V trimming: 6 bases; J trimming: 5 bases; junction bases outside the gene matches: 9. The CDR3 sequence is 13 residues long. Germline V lookup: CDR1 DFQATT, CDR2 SNEGSKA (reference sequence). The CDR3 reads CSADRAGGHEQYF. CDR3 in DNA: TGCAGTGCAGACCGGGCGGGGGGCCACGAGCAGTACTTC.

This rearrangement joins TRBV12-3 or TRBV12-4 to TRBJ1-6; 7 bases align to TRBD1. V lost 4 bases, J lost 5 bases, and 2 bases stayed unmatched. This CDR3 is 14 amino acids long. As DNA, the CDR3 is TGTGCCAGCAGTTATGGACAGGATAATTCACCCCTCCACTTT. Protein: CASSYGQDNSPLHF.

This clonotype turned up a few times. The chain joins TRBV20-1 to TRBJ1-6; 10 bases agree with TRBD1. Germline CDR1 reads DFQATT; CDR2 reads SNEGSKA (reference sequence). Trimming removed 7 bases from V and 8 bases from J; junction bases left unmatched: 8. The CDR3 consists of 14 residues. CDR3 in DNA: TGCAGTGTCGGGACAGGGGTGATTGATTCACCCCTCCACTTT. It codes for CSVGTGVIDSPLHF.

The chain joins TRBV7-2 to TRBJ2-3; no reliable D call. V shed 4 bases and J shed 2 bases, with 7 bases lying between them. CDR3 length equals 13 residues. Germline V gene lookup returns CDR1 SGHTA and CDR2 FQGNSA. The CDR3 nucleotides read TGTGCCAGCAGCTGGGGATTCACAGATACGCAGTATTTT. It encodes CASSWGFTDTQYF. The whole variable domain, filled in from reference TRBV7-2 and TRBJ2-3, reads GAGVSQSPSNKVTEKGKDVELRCDPISGHTALYWYRQSLGQGLEFLIYFQGNSAPDKSGLPSDRFSAERTGGSVSTLTIQRTQQEDSAVYLCASSWGFTDTQYFGPGTRLTVL.

The chain uses TRBV2 and TRBJ2-1; 14 nucleotides agree with TRBD2. V lost 7 bases, J lost 0 bases, and 5 bases stayed unmatched. The CDR3 contains 17 residues. CDR1 and CDR2 from the germline V gene are SNHLY and FYNNEI. The CDR3, as DNA: TGTGCCAGCACTCGACTAGCGGGGGGGGTCTCCTACAATGAGCAGTTCTTC. Encoded protein: CASTRLAGGVSYNEQFF.